This T cell receptor (beta chain) was observed in a study of OX40 agonist ivuxolimab in advanced cancers. Assay: immunoSEQ multiplex PCR; the TCRdb copy retains only in-frame clones and omits some. Found here are about 46,000 clones, roughly 85% of them singletons; the top ten hold around 58%. The V gene lost 1 base and the J gene lost 5 bases, with 15 bases spanning the gap. The CDR3 is 16 residues long. In germline, CDR1 is MGHRA, CDR2 YSYEKL. The sequences come from CD4+ or CD8+ T cells sorted from blood, collected in a trial of the OX40 agonist ivuxolimab. The chain recombines TRBV4-1 with TRBJ2-1; possibly TRBD2 for D (5 bases). This sequence was found in an adult with an advanced solid tumor such as melanoma, head and neck, liver or kidney cancer. The CDR3 DNA sequence: TGCGCCAGCAGCCAAGGTCGCGGGCCCATCGACAATGAGCAGTTCTTC. This encodes CASSQGRGPIDNEQFF.